This entry lists 10 T cell receptor beta chains sequenced from one sample in a study of cytomegalovirus exposure and HLA in healthy donors. 13 Jbeta primers and 60 Vbeta primers were used for the PCR. Repertoires were generated with immunoSEQ multiplex PCR, while TCRdb's copy carries only in-frame clones and drops some. Of some 88,000 clones listed, roughly three fifths are singletons. Specimen: PBMCs. These TCRs come from a woman aged 25 to 39 in good health and CMV-seronegative.

The chain combines TRBV2 with TRBJ1-2; no reliable D call. This CDR3 spans 14 amino acids. Trimming took off 2 bases at V and 6 bases at J, with 13 bases between the two ends. CDR1 is SNHLY, CDR2 FYNNEI, per germline. The CDR3 loop reads CASSERSGSDGYTF. DNA for the CDR3: TGTGCCAGCAGTGAAAGATCAGGTTCCGATGGCTACACCTTC.

This clone showed up just once. The chain recombines TRBV5-1 with TRBJ2-2, with TRBD2 identical over 11 bases. The CDR3 totals 16 residues. Per germline, CDR1 SGHRS and CDR2 YFSETQ. The trim removed 3 bases at V and 0 bases at J, leaving 1 base unmatched. The CDR3 protein is CASSSLAGANTGELFF. CDR3 nucleotides: TGCGCCAGCAGCTCACTAGCGGGAGCGAACACCGGGGAGCTGTTTTTT.

The chain has TRBV14 and TRBJ2-1; no definite D call. The germline V gene has CDR1 SGHDN and CDR2 FVKESK. V was pared by 0 bases and J by 2 bases, with 8 bases between. The CDR3 totals 15 residues. The DNA for the CDR3 is TGTGCCAGCAGCCAAGAGTGGCTGCCCTACAATGAGCAGTTCTTC. Its protein is CASSQEWLPYNEQFF.

This clone was counted a single time. The J gene is TRBJ1-3, the V gene TRBV7-6; D not certain. The CDR3 runs 15 residues. V dropped 5 bases and J dropped 3 bases, with 14 bases sitting between them. Germline V lookup: CDR1 SGHVS, CDR2 FNYEAQ. The CDR3 nucleotides read TGTGCCAGCAGCCCCGACTGGGTTTTTGGAAACACCATATATTTT. Residues: CASSPDWVFGNTIYF. The variable domain in full, with the rest retrieved from reference TRBV7-6 and TRBJ1-3, is GAGVSQSPRYKVTKRGQDVALRCDPISGHVSLYWYRQALGQGPEFLTYFNYEAQQDKSGLPNDRFSAERPEGSISTLTIQRTEQRDSAMYRCASSPDWVFGNTIYFGEGSWLTVV.

The chain carries TRBV5-1 and TRBJ1-6, with D possibly TRBD1 on 6 matching bases. V was cut by 1 base and J by 7 bases, with 15 bases left in between. The CDR3 totals 16 residues. Looked up from germline, CDR1 is SGHRS and CDR2 is YFSETQ. CDR3 loop: CASSLNPGEPNSPLHF. The CDR3, as DNA: TGCGCCAGCAGCTTGAACCCAGGGGAGCCCAATTCACCCCTCCACTTT.

The rearrangement links TRBV10-1 to TRBJ2-1; TRBD2 matches at 11 bases. The length of the CDR3 is 15 residues. Trimming at V came to 5 bases and at J to 6 bases, leaving 6 bases not matched to a gene. Germline V lookup: CDR1 WNHNN, CDR2 SYGVQD (reference sequence). In DNA, the CDR3 is TGCGCCAGCAGTAGATTAGCGGGAGGGCCCAATGAGCAGTTCTTC. Translation gives CASSRLAGGPNEQFF.

The chain joins TRBV28 to TRBJ2-7, with a possible D match to TRBD2 (6 bases). Trimming removed 7 bases at V and 4 bases at J, with 17 bases between. CDR3 size: 14 residues. Germline V lookup: CDR1 MDHEN, CDR2 SYDVKM. The CDR3 DNA follows: TGTGCCAGCACCCGACTACTAGCAGAGTACGAGCAGTACTTC. It encodes CASTRLLAEYEQYF.

The genes are TRBV7-7 and TRBJ2-3, with 7 nucleotides matching TRBD2. Germline V gene lookup returns CDR1 SSHAT and CDR2 FNYEAQ (reference sequence). V was clipped by 1 base and J by 3 bases; unmatched bases: 4. The CDR3 sequence is 15 residues long. Written as DNA, the CDR3 is TGTGCCAGCAGCTTAGGGCAGGGAGGGACAGATACGCAGTATTTT. Its protein is CASSLGQGGTDTQYF.

A note on this clone: Other nucleotide sequences in the sample specify the same CDR3. The chain employs TRBV5-1 and TRBJ1-4, with D perhaps matching TRBD1 (5 bases). V was trimmed by 0 bases and J by 4 bases, leaving 13 bases between them. The CDR3 loop spans 16 amino acids. The germline V gene has CDR1 SGHRS and CDR2 YFSETQ. The CDR3 here is CASSLAGTGGNEKLFF. The CDR3 nucleotides are TGCGCCAGCAGCTTGGCAGGGACGGGGGGTAATGAAAAACTGTTTTTT.

V usage is TRBV15 and J usage is TRBJ2-5; D is uncertain. The J call is doubtful: the DNA matches TRBJ2-7 better. The CDR3 runs 12 residues. The germline V gene encodes CDR1 LNHNV and CDR2 YYDKDF (reference sequence). CDR3 DNA sequence: TGTGCCACCAGCAGAGAGAGATACGAGCAGTACTTC. Residues: CATSRERYEQYF.